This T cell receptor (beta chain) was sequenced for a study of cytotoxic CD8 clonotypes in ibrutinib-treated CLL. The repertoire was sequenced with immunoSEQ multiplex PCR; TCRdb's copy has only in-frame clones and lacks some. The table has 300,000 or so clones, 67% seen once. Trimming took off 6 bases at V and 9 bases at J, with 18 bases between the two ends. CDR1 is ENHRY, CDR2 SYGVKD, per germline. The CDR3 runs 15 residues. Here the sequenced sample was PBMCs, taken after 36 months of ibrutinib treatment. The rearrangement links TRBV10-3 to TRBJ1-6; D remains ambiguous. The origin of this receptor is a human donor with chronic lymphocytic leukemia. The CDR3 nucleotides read TGTGCCATCAGGATTGACGGCGGTTGGGGTTCACCCCTCCACTTT. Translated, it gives CAIRIDGGWGSPLHF.